Included here is one T cell receptor beta chain sequence, with context. Its antigen is not identified. The data derive from a study of OX40 agonist ivuxolimab in advanced cancers. Study at large: Two cutaneous melanoma patients and one hepatocellular carcinoma patient, three in all, had partial responses.

Overall study findings and caveats: The study did not work out the antigen specificity of the expanded peripheral T cells. Clonal expansion among partial responders at 0.1-3.0 mg/kg ranked near the lowest.

The germline V gene encodes CDR1 SGHRS and CDR2 YFSETQ. The CDR3 spans 15 residues. Germline trimming cut 6 bases from V and 3 bases from J; bases unmatched to any gene: 10. The table came from immunoSEQ multiplex PCR; TCRdb's copy has only in-frame clones and leaves some out. The profile covers approximately 49,000 clones, with around 80% appearing a single time and roughly 1.2% taken by the ten largest. The sample here was CD4+ or CD8+ T cells sorted from blood, taken in a trial of the OX40 agonist ivuxolimab. The rearrangement joins TRBV5-1 to TRBJ2-7, with 9 bases that match TRBD1. The receptor was isolated from an adult with an advanced solid tumor such as melanoma, head and neck, liver or kidney cancer. In DNA, the CDR3 is TGCGCCAGCACCAACCCCGGGACAGGGTTCTACGAGCAGTACTTC. It yields the protein CASTNPGTGFYEQYF.